This T cell receptor (beta chain) originates from a study of blood T cells in healthy people across ages (dated by TCRdb to about 2015). Regarding the complete study: In model experiments, roughly one uniquely barcoded TCR beta cDNA molecule per two T cells was captured by template switching. The donors were split into four age groups: young (average around 15 years), middle-aged (39), aged (more than 60) and long-lived (under 90). The study analyzed two additional independent replicas of 1 million unique cDNA reads from the same blood draw for two donors, one aged 18 to 29 and one aged 80 or older. Donors of different ages were randomly distributed across sequencing lanes to avoid experimental bias. Using deep sequencing normalized with unique cDNA molecular identifiers, the study measured how TCR beta repertoire diversity changes with age. Broader findings and caveats from the paper: Compared with the aged group, more naive CD4+ T cells, fewer expanded clones and increased TCR diversity were shown by the long-lived group, suggesting age selection. Since profiling was done on bulk unsorted PBMCs, naive and antigen-experienced compartments could not be conclusively compared. Estimates of total diversity from one million sequenced T cells were regarded as lower bounds and underestimates. Observed TCR beta diversity per million T cells fell roughly linearly with age, and a significant reduction was already apparent by age approximately 40. There was a strong correlation between observed TCR beta diversity and the percentage of naive T cells measured by flow cytometry. Because the CMV infection status of the donors was unknown, age-related changes in expanded clonotypes may potentially have been confounded.

This clonotype occurred a few times. What this receptor recognizes is not known. No much larger clone exists at a distance of one base, and base qualities are not known. The library was generated by 5' RACE. Reads for this sample came from an Illumina HiSeq 2500. The second PCR ran for about 7 to 11 cycles and used a J-beta primer mix along with a sample-barcoded 5' primer. Each TCR beta cDNA molecule received a unique molecular identifier from a template-switch 5' adaptor carrying 12 random nucleotides. Each sample yielded at least 3 million CDR3-containing paired-end reads. All of the RNA was converted into first-strand cDNA using the Mint cDNA synthesis kit, with a TRBC-specific oligonucleotide serving as the primer. All cDNA was treated with uracil-DNA glycosylase and then went through a first 18-cycle PCR with the universal primers M1SS and BC2_uni_R. Concerning the study's data processing: Normalization of each sample was performed by random selection of 1 million high-quality reads, each carrying a distinct molecular identifier. Reads with shared molecular identifiers were discarded instead of being binned into consensus sequences. MiTCR, set to a Q25 quality threshold and the strictest error-elimination algorithm, was used for CDR3 identification, clonotype clustering and error correction. Lower-bound total TCR beta diversity was estimated with a nonparametric unseen species model using Euler transformation. The public reads were reprocessed in TCRdb via fastp at Q25 and MiXCR, keeping in-frame beta chains. Entries that share a CDR3 protein sequence are merged under the most common genes and DNA. The V and J calls and clone size come from TCRdb's table, not from the authors' own analysis. The sample records hundreds of thousands of distinct CDR3 sequences, more than 55% of which are singletons. Roughly 25% of the sample belongs to the ten largest clones.

From the germline V gene (reference sequence), CDR1 is DFQATT and CDR2 is SNEGSKA. The CDR3 numbers 17 residues from cysteine through phenylalanine. The only DNA kept is the CDR3, 51 bases in frame from the first base. V is trimmed back by 3 bases and J by 7 bases, and the junction contains 17 bases that no gene match accounts for. Systemically healthy Caucasian individuals from Russia, 35 to 50 in total and aged roughly 6 to 90 years, were included as donors. Around 10 milliliters of peripheral blood were drawn from each donor into EDTA-treated Vacutainer tubes. Ficoll-Paque density-gradient centrifugation was used to isolate PBMCs, with at least 6.5 million per sample. Total RNA, at least 6 micrograms per sample, was extracted from PBMCs with Trizol reagent. The percentages of naive CD45RAhigh/CD27high T cells were determined by flow cytometry on a PBMC aliquot from every donor.

This chain joins TRBV20-1 to TRBJ2-1; TRBD1 agrees with 8 junctional bases. Sequenced sample: blood. This clonotype originated in a man aged 35 to 55 in good health. Here the CDR3 is given as CSASVLGRGRVWNEQFF. The nucleotide sequence reads TGCAGTGCTAGTGTTTTGGGCAGGGGGCGGGTTTGGAATGAGCAGTTCTTC.